A single T cell receptor beta chain is shown here with its context. PCR involved 60 Vbeta and 13 Jbeta primers. Only in-frame clones appear in the TCRdb table, and some are missing; sequencing was by immunoSEQ multiplex PCR. The table records over 100,000 clones, around 10% of them present only once. Each donor was nominally healthy when sampled (though unrecorded immune exposures were likely). This entry comes from a study of cytomegalovirus exposure and HLA in healthy donors. The receptor comes from a man in his forties in good health and CMV-seropositive. The sample comprised PBMCs.

CDR3: CAGQRGSSTDTQYF. The CDR3 DNA is TGTGCCGGACAGCGGGGATCCAGCACAGATACGCAGTATTTT. V and J are TRBV6-1 and TRBJ2-3; possible D gene TRBD2, 7 bases. From germline, CDR1 is MNHNS and CDR2 SASEGT. V was trimmed by 11 bases and J by 0 bases, leaving 15 bases between them. The CDR3 length is 14 residues.